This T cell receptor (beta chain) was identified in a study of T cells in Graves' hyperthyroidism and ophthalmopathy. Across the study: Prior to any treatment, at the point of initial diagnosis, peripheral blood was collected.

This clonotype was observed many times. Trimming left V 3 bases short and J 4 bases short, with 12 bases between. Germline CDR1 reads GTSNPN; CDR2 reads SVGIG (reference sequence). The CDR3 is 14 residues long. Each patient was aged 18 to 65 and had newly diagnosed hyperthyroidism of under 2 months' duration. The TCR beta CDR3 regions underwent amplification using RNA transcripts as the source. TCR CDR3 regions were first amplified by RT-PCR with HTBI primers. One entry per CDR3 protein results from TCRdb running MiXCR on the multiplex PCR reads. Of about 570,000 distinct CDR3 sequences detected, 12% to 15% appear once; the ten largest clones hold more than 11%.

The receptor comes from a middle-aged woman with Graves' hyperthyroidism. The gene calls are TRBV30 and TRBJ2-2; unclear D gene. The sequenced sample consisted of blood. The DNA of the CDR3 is TGTGCCTGGAGCCCAACCCGGCGCACCGGGGAGCTGTTTTTT. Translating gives CAWSPTRRTGELFF.